These 8 T cell receptor beta chains originate from one sample sequenced in a study of cytomegalovirus exposure and HLA in healthy donors. This PCR relied on a set of 60 Vbeta primers and 13 Jbeta primers. TCRdb's copy holds only in-frame clones and misses some; the assay was immunoSEQ multiplex PCR. The table records under 150,000 clones, 70% to 80% of them present only once. The specimen was PBMCs. All receptors come from a human donor in good health.

This chain uses TRBV30 with TRBJ1-3; no definite D call. Germline V gives CDR1 GTSNPN, CDR2 SVGIG (reference sequence). Trimming pared 1 base from V and 0 bases from J, leaving 7 bases between. This CDR3 region has 14 residues. CDR3 DNA: TGTGCCTGGAGTGCAGGCAACTCTGGAAACACCATATATTTT. This codes for CAWSAGNSGNTIYF.

The V call is TRBV5-6, the J call TRBJ1-5; TRBD1 matches 10 bases. Unmatched junction bases numbered 6, after V lost 4 bases and J lost 5 bases. Germline CDR1 is SGHDT and CDR2 is YYEEEE. The CDR3 has 15 residues. As DNA, the CDR3 is TGTGCCAGCAGCCGGACAGGGGGTTTTTATCAGCCCCAGCATTTT. Translation: CASSRTGGFYQPQHF. Together with reference TRBV5-6 and TRBJ1-5, the CDR3 gives the full variable domain: DAGVTQSPTHLIKTRGQQVTLRCSPKSGHDTVSWYQQALGQGPQFIFQYYEEEERQRGNFPDRFSGHQFPNYSSELNVNALLLGDSALYLCASSRTGGFYQPQHFGDGTRLSIL.

This clone has more than one count but fewer than ten. The rearrangement uses TRBV5-1 and TRBJ2-1; 12 bases match TRBD2. This CDR3 has 15 residues. Germline V gives CDR1 SGHRS, CDR2 YFSETQ. Losses at the gene ends were 3 bases for V and 7 bases for J; bases not matched to a gene: 5. The CDR3 region is CASSSLAGGPNEQFF. As DNA, the CDR3 is TGCGCCAGCAGCTCCCTAGCGGGAGGGCCGAATGAGCAGTTCTTC.

The CDR3 is CASTLFKGVSEQFF. The CDR3 nucleotides read TGTGCCAGCACGCTATTTAAAGGAGTGAGTGAGCAGTTCTTC. The genes are TRBV28 and TRBJ2-1, with unresolved D. Per the germline V gene, CDR1 is MDHEN and CDR2 is SYDVKM. This CDR3 is 14 amino acids long. V was pared by 7 bases and J by 9 bases, with 19 bases between.

This clone occurred a few times. The rearrangement joins TRBV4-1 to TRBJ1-2, with D unresolved. This CDR3 contains 15 residues. The V and J ends lost 0 bases and 8 bases respectively, with 16 bases between them. Germline loops: CDR1 MGHRA, CDR2 YSYEKL. The CDR3 DNA is TGCGCCAGCAGCCAAGACTTGTACGAAACGGTCGGCTACACCTTC. This translates into CASSQDLYETVGYTF.

The chain links TRBV28 to TRBJ2-2, with 7 bases matching TRBD1. Germline loops: CDR1 MDHEN, CDR2 SYDVKM. The CDR3 loop spans 16 amino acids. Trimming took 5 bases from V and 4 from J; bases not matched to a gene: 10. CDR3 residues: CASSLMIDRATGELFF. As DNA, the CDR3 is TGTGCCAGCAGTCTAATGATAGACAGGGCCACCGGGGAGCTGTTTTTT.

The chain employs TRBV5-6 and TRBJ2-1; 7 nucleotides agree with TRBD2. V lost 4 bases, J lost 7 bases, and 8 bases stayed unmatched. Germline-derived CDR1 and CDR2 are SGHDT and YYEEEE. The CDR3 runs 14 residues. Here the CDR3 reads CASSGAGELNEQFF. CDR3 DNA sequence: TGTGCCAGCAGCGGGGCGGGGGAGCTTAATGAGCAGTTCTTC.

The genes are TRBV11-2 and TRBJ2-5; D perhaps matches TRBD2 (6 bases). The V end was cut by 5 bases, the J end by 0 bases, with 7 bases between. The CDR3 totals 13 residues. The germline CDR1 and CDR2 sequences are SGHAT and FQNNGV. DNA for the CDR3: TGTGCCAGCAGCCGGGACTACCAAGAGACCCAGTACTTC. It encodes CASSRDYQETQYF.